This T cell receptor beta chain was captured in a study of blood T cell repertoires in COVID-19. About the study: In each case, the material was cDNA or gDNA derived from T cells, B-cell-depleted T cells, or PBMCs.

Germline CDR1 reads MNHNY; CDR2 reads SVGAGI (reference sequence). This CDR3 has 13 residues. V lost 5 bases and J 3 bases, leaving 8 bases between the germline ends. Generated by immunoSEQ multiplex PCR, the TCRdb table keeps only in-frame clones and is missing some. The sample includes under 250,000 clones, roughly 91% of them seen just once. The receptor was derived from a man aged 25 to 40 with COVID-19, enrolled during active disease. The material sequenced was peripheral blood. The chain carries TRBV6-6 and TRBJ1-3; no reliable D call. In DNA, the CDR3 is TGTGCCAGCAGTCCGTATTTTGGAAACACCATATATTTT. Amino acids: CASSPYFGNTIYF.